This T cell receptor (beta chain) derives from a study of cytomegalovirus exposure and HLA in healthy donors. The CDR3 totals 15 residues. CDR1 and CDR2 from the germline V gene are MNHEY and SVGAGI. Trimming took off 6 bases at V and 4 bases at J, with 18 bases between the two ends. PCR involved 60 Vbeta and 13 Jbeta primers. Sequencing was performed with immunoSEQ multiplex PCR; in TCRdb, only in-frame clones are kept and a portion is missing. Of 150,000 to 200,000 clones detected, 65% to 85% appear once; the ten largest clones hold approximately 2.9%. Sequencing used PBMCs. The gene calls are TRBV6-5 and TRBJ1-1; no firm D call. This clonotype was obtained from a woman in her forties in good health and CMV-seropositive. The CDR3 here is CASSLFEPTGTEAFF. CDR3 DNA sequence: TGTGCCAGCAGCCTATTCGAGCCTACGGGCACTGAAGCTTTCTTT.